These T cell receptor beta chains were read from a single sample in a study of T-cell reconstitution after alpha-beta-depleted transplantation in children. TCRdb independently ran MiXCR on the PCR reads; one entry per CDR3 protein. The data hold hundreds of thousands of distinct CDR3 sequences, with 13% observed a single time. Source: PBMCs, taken before TCRalphabeta/CD19-depleted stem cell transplant. The source of these receptors is a girl aged 2-10 years with congenital amegakaryocytic thrombocytopenia, due to receive a stem cell transplant. Each CDR3 is given with its conserved first and last residue. Each record gives: J gene, clone size, V gene, CDR3 length, D gene, CDR3 DNA, CDR3 protein. A D gene is named only where the DNA matches it firmly. The size of a clone is reported for some rows only, either as once, few or many, or as a class for expanded clones.

J: TRBJ1-4
size: -
V: TRBV6-1
length: 13
D: -
DNA: TGTGCCAGCAGTGAAGAAAGGTGGCAAAAACTGTTTTTT
CDR3: CASSEERWQKLFF

J: TRBJ2-4
size: few
V: TRBV5-1
length: 15
D: TRBD1
DNA: TGCGCCAGCAGCCGGAGGACAGGGGATAAGGGCATTCAGTACTTC
CDR3: CASSRRTGDKGIQYF

J: TRBJ2-3
size: -
V: TRBV10-3
length: 16
D: -
DNA: TGTGCCATCAGCGGAGACAGGGGAGGGAGCACAGATACGCAGTATTTT
CDR3: CAISGDRGGSTDTQYF

J: TRBJ1-1
size: many
V: TRBV12-3/TRBV12-4
length: 13
D: TRBD1
DNA: TGTGCCAGCTCAACAGACAGGGGAACTGAAGCTTTCTTT
CDR3: CASSTDRGTEAFF

J: TRBJ1-2
size: few
V: TRBV15
length: 16
D: -
DNA: TGTGCCACCAGCAGAGATCGAGCAGCAGCGGTCTATGGCTACACCTTC
CDR3: CATSRDRAAAVYGYTF

J: TRBJ1-4
size: few
V: TRBV12-3/TRBV12-4
length: 14
D: -
DNA: TGTGCCAGCAGTTTATGGGGGGCTGAGGAAAAACTGTTTTTT
CDR3: CASSLWGAEEKLFF

J: TRBJ2-1
size: many
V: TRBV5-1
length: 12
D: -
DNA: TGCGCCAGCAGCTTACTAGCCCATGAGCAGTTCTTC
CDR3: CASSLLAHEQFF

J: TRBJ2-1
size: few
V: TRBV29-1
length: 15
D: -
DNA: TGCAGCGCTGGACTGCCCTCGAGCTCCTACAATGAGCAGTTCTTC
CDR3: CSAGLPSSSYNEQFF

J: TRBJ2-7
size: -
V: TRBV7-9
length: 13
D: TRBD1
DNA: TGTGCCAGCGGTGACAGGGTCACCTACGAGCAGTACTTC
CDR3: CASGDRVTYEQYF

J: TRBJ1-1
size: many
V: TRBV5-1
length: 16
D: TRBD1
DNA: TGCGCCAGCAGCTTGCCTGGACAGGGTGGGAACACTGAAGCTTTCTTT
CDR3: CASSLPGQGGNTEAFF

J: TRBJ2-5
size: -
V: TRBV10-3
length: 15
D: TRBD1
DNA: TGTGCCATCAGTGACCGGGACAGGGGTAGAGAGACCCAGTACTTC
CDR3: CAISDRDRGRETQYF

J: TRBJ2-7
size: many
V: TRBV10-3
length: 12
D: -
DNA: TGTGCCATCAGTGATGATCCCTACGAGCAGTACTTC
CDR3: CAISDDPYEQYF

J: TRBJ2-2
size: many
V: TRBV6-5
length: 19
D: TRBD1
DNA: TGTGCCAGCAGTTTTGGGACAGGGTATTGGGGGACGAACACCGGGGAGCTGTTTTTT
CDR3: CASSFGTGYWGTNTGELFF

J: TRBJ2-1
size: many
V: TRBV29-1
length: 16
D: -
DNA: TGCAGCGTTGAAGAGGGTCGGGCTAAGACCTACAATGAGCAGTTCTTC
CDR3: CSVEEGRAKTYNEQFF

J: TRBJ1-1
size: -
V: TRBV18
length: 15
D: -
DNA: TGTGCCAGCTCATTATGGGGGGGCTTGAACACTGAAGCTTTCTTT
CDR3: CASSLWGGLNTEAFF

J: TRBJ2-1
size: many
V: TRBV5-1
length: 13
D: TRBD2
DNA: TGCGCCAGCAGCTTTTTAGCGGGAAATGAGCAGTTCTTC
CDR3: CASSFLAGNEQFF

J: TRBJ2-1
size: few
V: TRBV7-9
length: 10
D: -
DNA: TGTGCCCCAGCCCGGAATGAGCAGTTCTTC
CDR3: CAPARNEQFF

J: TRBJ2-3
size: many
V: TRBV6-5
length: 17
D: TRBD2
DNA: TGTGCCAGCAGTTTTCGGACTAGCGGATCTAGCACAGATACGCAGTATTTT
CDR3: CASSFRTSGSSTDTQYF

J: TRBJ2-1
size: -
V: TRBV5-1
length: 16
D: TRBD2
DNA: TGCGCCAGCAGCTTGGTATTAGCGGGCCTACATAATGAGCAGTTCTTC
CDR3: CASSLVLAGLHNEQFF

J: TRBJ2-3
size: few
V: TRBV18
length: 15
D: -
DNA: TGTGCCAGCTCAATGTCCGGAAGGACCCCAGATACGCAGTATTTT
CDR3: CASSMSGRTPDTQYF

J: TRBJ2-1
size: few
V: TRBV7-6
length: 16
D: TRBD2
DNA: TGTGCCAGCAGCTTGCTTATAGCGGGAGGGCCGAATGAGCAGTTCTTC
CDR3: CASSLLIAGGPNEQFF

J: TRBJ1-6
size: many
V: TRBV20-1
length: 14
D: -
DNA: TGCAGTGCTCTCTTCGGAGACGGACGTTCACCCCTCCACTTT
CDR3: CSALFGDGRSPLHF

J: TRBJ1-4
size: many
V: TRBV5-1
length: 16
D: -
DNA: TGCGCCAGCAGCTTTCGTTGGTCTAAGTCAGGCGAAAAACTGTTTTTT
CDR3: CASSFRWSKSGEKLFF

J: TRBJ2-5
size: many
V: TRBV4-2
length: 14
D: -
DNA: TGTGCCAGCAGCCAACGGACGGGCCAAGAGACCCAGTACTTC
CDR3: CASSQRTGQETQYF

J: TRBJ2-1
size: many
V: TRBV12-3/TRBV12-4
length: 22
D: TRBD2
DNA: TGTGCCAGCAGTTTCTTTAGCCGAGGACTAGCGGGAGGTGGGACCTCCTACAATGAGCAGTTCTTC
CDR3: CASSFFSRGLAGGGTSYNEQFF

J: TRBJ2-7
size: -
V: TRBV6-1
length: 15
D: TRBD1
DNA: TGTGCCAGCAGTGGACCCCGGGACAGGGCCTGCGAGCAGTACTTC
CDR3: CASSGPRDRACEQYF

J: TRBJ2-1
size: -
V: TRBV20-1
length: 17
D: TRBD2
DNA: TGCAGTGCTAGAGATCTGAGCGGGAGTATAGGCAAGGATGAGCAGCTCTTC
CDR3: CSARDLSGSIGKDEQLF

J: TRBJ1-2
size: -
V: TRBV29-1
length: 14
D: TRBD1
DNA: TGCAGCGTTGCCCCCACCGTTTTCAGGGGGGACTACACCTTC
CDR3: CSVAPTVFRGDYTF

J: TRBJ2-1
size: many
V: TRBV5-1
length: 19
D: TRBD2
DNA: TGCGCCAGCAGCCCAATTAATATCGGACTAGCGGGAGACTACAATGAGCAGTTCTTC
CDR3: CASSPINIGLAGDYNEQFF

J: TRBJ2-7
size: many
V: TRBV5-1
length: 14
D: TRBD2
DNA: TGCGCCAGCAGCTACGGACTAGCTGCCTACGAGCAGTACTTC
CDR3: CASSYGLAAYEQYF

J: TRBJ2-7
size: few
V: TRBV5-1
length: 14
D: TRBD1
DNA: TGCGCCAGCAGCCCGGGACAGGCAAACTACGAGCAGTACTTC
CDR3: CASSPGQANYEQYF

J: TRBJ1-1
size: -
V: TRBV29-1
length: 14
D: -
DNA: TGCAGCGTTGGATCCCAGGTTGGGACCACTGAAGCTTTCTTT
CDR3: CSVGSQVGTTEAFF

J: TRBJ2-3
size: many
V: TRBV7-2
length: 14
D: TRBD2
DNA: TGTGCCAGCAGCTTGTCGATAGCGGGAGAAGCGCAGTATTTT
CDR3: CASSLSIAGEAQYF

J: TRBJ2-7
size: many
V: TRBV5-6
length: 16
D: TRBD2
DNA: TGTGCCAGCAGCCCTGAACTAGCGGGGTCTCTCTACGAGCAGTACTTC
CDR3: CASSPELAGSLYEQYF

J: TRBJ2-2
size: -
V: TRBV20-1
length: 15
D: -
DNA: TGCAGTGCTAGGTGGCCGGGAAGGGACACCGGGGAGCTGTTTTTT
CDR3: CSARWPGRDTGELFF

J: TRBJ2-1
size: many
V: TRBV5-1
length: 15
D: TRBD2
DNA: TGCGCCAGCAGTCAGACTAGCGGGCCCTACAATGAGCAGTTCTTC
CDR3: CASSQTSGPYNEQFF

J: TRBJ2-6
size: many
V: TRBV9
length: 15
D: -
DNA: TGTGCCAGCAGCTTCTGGACCTCTGGGGCCAACGTCCTGACTTTC
CDR3: CASSFWTSGANVLTF

J: TRBJ2-7
size: -
V: TRBV5-1
length: 15
D: -
DNA: TGCGCCAGCAGCGACTCAGGGGGGAAGAGCTACGAGCAGTACTTC
CDR3: CASSDSGGKSYEQYF

J: TRBJ2-1
size: -
V: TRBV10-3
length: 10
D: -
DNA: TGTGCCACAAGAGACAATGAGCAGTTCTTC
CDR3: CATRDNEQFF

J: TRBJ1-2
size: -
V: TRBV30
length: 13
D: TRBD1
DNA: TGTGCCTTGACAGGGGGTTCTAACTATGGCTACACCTTC
CDR3: CALTGGSNYGYTF

J: TRBJ2-7
size: -
V: TRBV5-6
length: 16
D: -
DNA: TGTGCCAGCAGCAATCTGTCAGGGGACCTCACTTACGAGCAGTACTTC
CDR3: CASSNLSGDLTYEQYF